A single sample gave rise to the 12 T cell receptor beta chains below, sequenced in a study of metastatic and nonmetastatic thyroid tumors. TCRdb re-called clones via MiXCR from the PCR reads. The sample shows about 5,800 clones, roughly 19% of them seen only once. None of the patients had undergone any treatment ahead of thyroid surgery. Specimen: adjacent normal tissue. The receptors originated from a female donor with papillary thyroid cancer or a benign thyroid nodule (not recorded which). Some clones in this sample may be carry-over from other donors' samples.

By share, this clone ranks as medium-sized. The chain employs TRBV25-1 and TRBJ2-5, with D perhaps matching TRBD2 (5 bases). V was clipped by 3 bases and J by 5 bases, with 16 bases between them. Germline V gene data show CDR1 as MGHDK and CDR2 as SYGVNS. The CDR3 is 15 residues long. The CDR3 DNA is TGTGCCAGCAGTGAGCCACGAGGGAAGCGCGAGACCCAGTACTTC. Its protein product is CASSEPRGKRETQYF.

This clone was recorded at least ten times. This chain uses TRBV13 with TRBJ2-5; D is unclear. V dropped 1 base and J dropped 2 bases, with 14 bases sitting between them. Germline V gene sequence: CDR1 PRHDT, CDR2 FYEKMQ (reference sequence). The CDR3 sequence is 16 residues long. The CDR3 is CASSLAPADQQETQYF. In nucleotides, the CDR3 is TGTGCCAGCAGCTTAGCCCCTGCGGACCAGCAAGAGACCCAGTACTTC.

Relative to its sample, this clone is medium-sized. The chain uses TRBV6-6 and TRBJ2-2; the match to TRBD1 covers 8 bases. Germline CDR1 is MNHNY and CDR2 is SVGAGI (reference sequence). The CDR3 has 19 amino acids. Trimming cost V 2 bases and J 6 bases; bases outside gene matches: 17. CDR3 region: CASSYHRRQGAGMSGELFF. Written as DNA, the CDR3 is TGTGCCAGCAGTTACCACCGGAGGCAGGGGGCTGGCATGTCCGGGGAGCTGTTTTTT.

In its sample, this clone was seen a few times. The chain uses TRBV19 and TRBJ2-7; TRBD2 matches at 9 bases. This CDR3 is built from 14 residues. J lost 0 bases, V lost 10 bases, and 7 bases had no gene match. Germline V gives CDR1 LNHDA, CDR2 SQIVND (reference sequence). CDR3 sequence reads: CATSTSGLSYEQYF. The CDR3 nucleotides read TGTGCCACCAGTACTAGCGGGCTCTCCTACGAGCAGTACTTC.

By proportion, this clone is medium-sized (0.01 to 0.1%). V is TRBV5-1 and J is TRBJ1-1; D is perhaps TRBD1 (6 bases). The CDR3 contains 13 residues. Germline V lookup: CDR1 SGHRS, CDR2 YFSETQ. Trimming cost V 4 bases and J 3 bases, with 10 bases left between them. This CDR3 is CASSPGQYTEAFF. As DNA, the CDR3 is TGCGCCAGCAGCCCCGGACAGTACACTGAAGCTTTCTTT.

This clone rates as medium-sized. This chain uses TRBV10-2 with TRBJ2-7; maybe TRBD2 (6 bases). Trimming shortened V by 6 bases and J by 3 bases, and 12 bases separated the two germline ends. The V gene's germline CDR1 is WSHSY and CDR2 SAAADI. This CDR3 has 13 amino acids. The CDR3 DNA reads TGCGCCAGCAGGGCCGGGACTCACTACGAGCAGTACTTC. Translated, it gives CASRAGTHYEQYF.

V is TRBV30 and J is TRBJ1-1, with D uncertain. Germline CDR1 reads GTSNPN; CDR2 reads SVGIG (reference sequence). The V end lost 1 base, the J end lost 1 base, and 10 bases lay between the germline ends. This CDR3 spans 14 amino acids. The DNA of the CDR3 is TGTGCCTGGAGTGCCGGGCCAGCGAACACTGAAGCTTTCTTT. It encodes CAWSAGPANTEAFF.

The CDR3 spells CAITGTGGNQPQHF. The CDR3 DNA reads TGTGCCATTACCGGGACAGGGGGGAATCAGCCCCAGCATTTT. The rearrangement uses TRBV6-1 and TRBJ1-5; 11 bases line up with TRBD1. The CDR3 extends over 14 amino acids. The V and J ends lost 10 bases and 4 bases, in that order; junction bases with no gene match: 6. Per the germline V gene, CDR1 is MNHNS and CDR2 is SASEGT.

In its sample, this clone was seen many times. This chain connects TRBV24-1 to TRBJ2-5; D is possibly TRBD1 (5 bases). Germline V gene sequence: CDR1 KGHDR, CDR2 SFDVKD. The CDR3 is made up of 13 amino acids. Trimming cost V 0 bases and J 5 bases, with 6 bases left between them. CDR3 DNA sequence: TGTGCCACCAGTGATTTGGCAGGGGAGACCCAGTACTTC. Encoded protein: CATSDLAGETQYF.

By frequency in the sample, this clone is medium-sized. This chain uses TRBV24-1 with TRBJ2-2; D gene unclear. V shed 4 bases and J shed 6 bases, with 5 bases lying between them. The CDR3 has 12 residues. Germline CDR1 KGHDR, CDR2 SFDVKD. CDR3 sequence: CATSDRSGELFF. CDR3 DNA sequence: TGTGCCACCAGTGACAGGTCCGGGGAGCTGTTTTTT.

This clone is medium-sized. DNA of the CDR3: TGTGCCAGCAGTCCACTCCATCTGGTTACAGGTCCAGCTTGGTGGCCCCAGCATTTT. The encoded protein is CASSPLHLVTGPAWWPQHF. J is TRBJ1-5 and V is TRBV6-6, with a tentative D call TRBD1 (5 bases). Germline CDR1 and CDR2: MNHNY and SVGAGI (reference sequence). This CDR3 contains 19 residues. V shed 5 bases and J shed 9 bases, with 32 bases lying between them.

By frequency in the sample, this clone is medium-sized. This chain links TRBV20-1 with TRBJ2-7; TRBD2 aligns across 7 bases. V lost 6 bases and J lost 3; bases outside the gene matches: 8. CDR1 is DFQATT and CDR2 is SNEGSKA in the germline V gene (reference sequence). This CDR3 is built from 13 residues. The CDR3 loop is CSAGGLGVYEQYF. The DNA of the CDR3 is TGCAGTGCCGGGGGGTTAGGGGTCTACGAGCAGTACTTC.